The clone carrying this T cell receptor (beta chain) occurred many times. Its antigen is still unknown. Relying on iRepertoire HTBI primers and Arm-PCR of CDR3 regions, the team built TCR beta libraries. MiXCR was run by TCRdb on the multiplex PCR reads, yielding one entry per CDR3 protein. The repertoire holds hundreds of thousands of distinct CDR3 sequences, about 13% seen once, with more than 8.5% in the top ten. The data derive from a study of regulatory T cells in long-lasting Graves disease. Broader study findings: TCR diversity in persistent Graves' patients was below that of newly diagnosed ones.

In germline, CDR1 is KGHDR, CDR2 SFDVKD. Trimming took off 4 bases at V and 1 base at J, with 15 bases between the two ends. The CDR3 runs 17 residues. Regarding time point: newly diagnosed GD, antithyroid drugs for less than 3 months. Researchers made the TCR library from RNA that was extracted from PBMCs. These data were also reused for a study on T cells in Graves' hyperthyroidism and ophthalmopathy. As that study records: Uncontrolled infection, other autoimmune disease, pregnancy or lactation barred patients from enrollment.

This TCR was sampled from a man aged 25 to 40 with Graves disease. The source material was peripheral blood mononuclear cells (PBMCs), sampled at new diagnosis, from a patient treated with antithyroid drugs. The chain carries TRBV24-1 and TRBJ2-2; perhaps TRBD1 as D (7 bases). DNA of the CDR3: TGTGCCACCAGTGACAGATACAGGGGACTGAACACCGGGGAGCTGTTTTTT. This codes for CATSDRYRGLNTGELFF.